This T cell receptor beta chain was obtained from a study of T cells in Graves' hyperthyroidism and ophthalmopathy. Disease lasting under 3 months, a NOSPECS grade of at least 4, and a Clinical Activity Score of at least 3 were features of the ophthalmopathy patients. Diagnosis relied on clinical symptoms, serum thyroxine and TRAb, thyroid ultrasound and orbital computed tomography. The TCR beta CDR3 regions underwent amplification using RNA transcripts as the source. With the HTBI primer set, the TCR CDR3 went through a first round of RT-PCR. TCRdb re-analysed the multiplex PCR reads in MiXCR, keeping a single row per CDR3 protein. The sample has nearly 600,000 distinct CDR3 sequences, 11% to 15% seen once. CDR1 is MNHNS, CDR2 SASEGT, per germline. V shed 1 base and J shed 4 bases, with 17 bases lying between them. This CDR3 has 17 residues.

Sequencing used blood. This TCR was recovered from a woman in her late teens or twenties with Graves' ophthalmopathy. The chain combines TRBV6-1 with TRBJ1-5, with D possibly matching TRBD1 (6 bases). The CDR3 coding sequence is TGTGCCAGCAGTGAAGATGCAGGGGCGCCGTTAAATCAGCCCCAGCATTTT. This gives the protein CASSEDAGAPLNQPQHF.